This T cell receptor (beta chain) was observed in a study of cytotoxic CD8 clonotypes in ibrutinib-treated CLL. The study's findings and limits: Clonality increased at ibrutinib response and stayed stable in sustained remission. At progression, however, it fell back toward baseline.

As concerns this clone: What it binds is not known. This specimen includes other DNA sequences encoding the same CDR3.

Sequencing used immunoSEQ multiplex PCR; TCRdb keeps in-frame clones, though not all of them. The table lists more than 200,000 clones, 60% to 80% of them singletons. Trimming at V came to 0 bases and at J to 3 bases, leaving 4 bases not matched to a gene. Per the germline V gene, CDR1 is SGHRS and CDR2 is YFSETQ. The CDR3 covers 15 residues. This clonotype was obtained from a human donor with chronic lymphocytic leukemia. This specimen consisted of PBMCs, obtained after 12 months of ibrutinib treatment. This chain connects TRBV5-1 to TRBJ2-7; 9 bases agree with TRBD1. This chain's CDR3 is CASSLAGGQGYEQYF. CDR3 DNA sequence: TGCGCCAGCAGCTTGGCCGGGGGACAGGGCTACGAGCAGTACTTC.